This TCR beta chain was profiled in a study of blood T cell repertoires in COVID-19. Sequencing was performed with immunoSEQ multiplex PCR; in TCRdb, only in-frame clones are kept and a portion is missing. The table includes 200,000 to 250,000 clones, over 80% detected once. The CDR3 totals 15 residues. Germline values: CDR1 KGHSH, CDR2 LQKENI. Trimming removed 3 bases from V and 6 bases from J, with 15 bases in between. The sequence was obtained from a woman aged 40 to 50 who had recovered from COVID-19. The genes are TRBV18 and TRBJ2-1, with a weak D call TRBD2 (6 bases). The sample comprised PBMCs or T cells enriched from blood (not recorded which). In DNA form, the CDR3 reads TGTGCCAGCTCACCGCTTGCGGGAATGAGCAATGAGCAGTTCTTC. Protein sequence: CASSPLAGMSNEQFF.